A single sample is the source of the 30 T cell receptor beta chains below, sequenced in a study of vaccination effects on CD4 cells after COVID-19. Their antigen targets remain unknown. Assay used: immunoSEQ multiplex PCR; TCRdb lists only in-frame clones, some missing. Of 65,000 or so clones listed, around 69% were seen once; the top ten hold 2.5% to 3%. Within the ViraFEST assay, antigen-specific CD4+ T cells underwent expansion with viral peptide pools prior to sequencing. A 10-day culture period preceded the isolation of CD4+ T cells. Nucleocapsid antibodies stayed negative before and after vaccination, showing no earlier SARS-CoV-2 infection. Sequencing used CD4+ T cells from PBMCs cultured with HCoV-NL63 spike peptides, obtained before COVID-19 vaccination. All receptors come from a human donor who received a COVID-19 vaccine.

The chain combines TRBV6-6 with TRBJ1-5, with 9 bases that match TRBD1. Germline CDR1 and CDR2: MNHNY and SVGAGI (reference sequence). The V and J ends lost 4 bases and 0 bases, in that order; junction bases with no gene match: 4. The CDR3 runs 16 residues. For the CDR3, the DNA is TGTGCCAGCAGTTCCCGGACAGGGGCTAGCAATCAGCCCCAGCATTTT. Translating gives CASSSRTGASNQPQHF.

This chain links TRBV29-1 with TRBJ1-2, with D unclear. V lost 7 bases, J lost 3 bases, and 21 bases lay in between. Germline V CDR1 and CDR2: SQVTM, ANQGSEA. This CDR3 is 15 amino acids long. The CDR3 region is CSASQSRAGHYGYTF. The CDR3 bases are TGCAGCGCCTCACAATCCCGGGCAGGCCACTATGGCTACACCTTC.

The chain couples TRBV30 to TRBJ2-7; D may be TRBD1 (6 bases). Germline V gives CDR1 GTSNPN, CDR2 SVGIG (reference sequence). Trimming pared 5 bases from V and 6 bases from J, leaving 11 bases between. The CDR3 is made up of 11 amino acids. The DNA of the CDR3 is TGTGCCTGGGAACAGGGTGGCGAGCAGTACGTC. Its translation is CAWEQGGEQYV.

This clone was observed a handful of times. V is TRBV5-1 and J is TRBJ1-3; 7 bases are a match to TRBD1. J gave up 0 bases and V 4 bases, and 10 bases lay outside the gene matches. The germline gives CDR1 SGHRS, CDR2 YFSETQ. The CDR3 contains 17 residues. The CDR3 is CASSTGDGTPSGNTIYF. CDR3 DNA: TGCGCCAGCAGCACAGGGGACGGAACACCCTCTGGAAACACCATATATTTT.

The V call is TRBV28, the J call TRBJ2-7, with 14 bases fitting TRBD2. The CDR3 contains 16 residues. With V trimmed by 4 bases and J by 2 bases, 4 bases remained unmatched. CDR1 and CDR2 (germline): MDHEN, SYDVKM. CDR3: CASSSGTSGGTYEQYV. Here the CDR3 DNA reads TGTGCCAGCAGTTCCGGGACTAGCGGGGGCACCTACGAGCAGTACGTC.

The rearrangement uses TRBV7-7 and TRBJ1-3; D unresolved. The CDR3 loop spans 14 amino acids. V lost 5 bases to trimming and J lost 1 base, with 9 bases between them. CDR1 and CDR2 (germline): SSHAT, FNYEAQ (reference sequence). The CDR3 sequence is CASSLQPSGNTIYF. The DNA of the CDR3 is TGTGCCAGCAGCCTCCAGCCTTCTGGAAACACCATATATTTT.

The chain employs TRBV23-1 and TRBJ2-7; D is undetermined. TRBV23-1 is marked as an open reading frame, function uncertain. Trimming left V 2 bases short and J 4 bases short, with 15 bases between. This CDR3 has 15 amino acids. Written as DNA, the CDR3 is TGCGCCAGCAGTCAACCCCTCAAGCGAGGTTACGAGCAGTACGTC. Protein: CASSQPLKRGYEQYV.

The chain is built from TRBV27 and TRBJ2-3; TRBD1 is a possible D gene (6 bases). This CDR3 has 17 residues. Germline CDR1 is MNHEY and CDR2 is SMNVEV (reference sequence). V lost 7 bases to trimming and J lost 2 bases, with 22 bases between them. The CDR3 region is CASISPPGQRFTDTQYF. The DNA of the CDR3 is TGTGCCAGCATCTCCCCCCCCGGACAGCGCTTCACAGATACGCAGTATTTT.

The chain couples TRBV7-3 to TRBJ2-5, with D maybe TRBD1 (6 bases). Trimming removed 5 bases from V and 2 bases from J, with 18 bases in between. CDR3 length: 16 amino acids. Germline CDR1 is SGHTA and CDR2 is FQGTGA. CDR3 DNA sequence: TGTGCCAGCAGCCCCGGTTTCGGGACAACTCAAGAGACCCAGTACTTC. Amino acid sequence: CASSPGFGTTQETQYF.

This sequence joins TRBV13 and TRBJ2-5, with TRBD1 matching over 8 bases. Germline V gene lookup returns CDR1 PRHDT and CDR2 FYEKMQ (reference sequence). The V and J ends lost 4 bases and 5 bases, in that order; junction bases with no gene match: 6. The CDR3 runs 14 residues. This CDR3 is CASSSRQGFETQYF. DNA of the CDR3: TGTGCCAGCAGCTCCAGACAGGGGTTTGAGACCCAGTACTTC.

This chain uses TRBV5-1 with TRBJ1-1; D is undetermined. V was clipped by 7 bases and J by 2 bases, with 15 bases between them. The length of the CDR3 is 14 residues. Germline CDR1 and CDR2: SGHRS and YFSETQ. The CDR3 sequence is CASRRRAANTEAFF. CDR3 bases: TGCGCCAGCCGTCGCCGAGCTGCAAACACTGAAGCTTTCTTT.

The genes are TRBV3-1 (or the pseudogene TRBV3-2) and TRBJ2-2; 10 nucleotides align to TRBD2. The length of the CDR3 is 18 residues. V trimming: 0 bases; J trimming: 0 bases; junction bases outside the gene matches: 4. From germline, CDR1 is LGHDT and CDR2 YNNKEL (reference sequence). CDR3 loop: CASSQDRGLAANTGELFF. The CDR3 bases are TGTGCCAGCAGCCAAGATCGAGGACTAGCGGCGAACACCGGGGAGCTGTTTTTT.

V usage is TRBV19 and J usage is TRBJ2-1, with TRBD1 matching 7 bases. This CDR3 comprises 14 residues. The V segment lost 5 bases and the J segment 3 bases; nucleotides outside the gene matches: 4. Germline CDR1 and CDR2: LNHDA and SQIVND (reference sequence). The CDR3 reads CASSQWTGYNEQFF. The CDR3 nucleotides are TGTGCCAGTAGTCAATGGACAGGCTACAATGAGCAGTTCTTC.

The CDR3 sequence is CASSDNYGRNNYGYTF. The CDR3 coding sequence is TGTGCCAGCAGTGACAACTATGGACGGAACAACTATGGCTACACCTTC. V usage is TRBV6-1 and J usage is TRBJ1-2; D gene ambiguous. Per germline, CDR1 MNHNS and CDR2 SASEGT. The CDR3 has 16 amino acids. Deletions cut 3 bases from V and 2 bases from J, with 16 bases between.

V and J are TRBV6-5 and TRBJ1-3; 8 nucleotides align to TRBD1. From germline, CDR1 is MNHEY and CDR2 SVGAGI. With V trimmed by 4 bases and J by 3 bases, 2 bases remained unmatched. The CDR3 is made up of 14 amino acids. The CDR3 protein is CASSSTGVGNTIYF. The CDR3 DNA reads TGTGCCAGCAGTTCGACAGGGGTTGGAAACACCATATATTTT.

The chain recombines TRBV5-1 with TRBJ2-6; no firm D call. V was pared by 3 bases and J by 3 bases, with 7 bases between. Germline CDR1 and CDR2: SGHRS and YFSETQ. This CDR3 has 14 residues. The CDR3 loop is CASSSDGGANVLTF. The CDR3 DNA follows: TGCGCCAGCAGCTCAGACGGTGGGGCCAACGTCCTGACTTTC.

As DNA, the CDR3 is TGTGCCAGCAGCTTAGTACTCAACACCGGGGAGCTGTTTTTT. Translating it yields CASSLVLNTGELFF. This sequence joins TRBV7-2 and TRBJ2-2; D uncertain. Germline V gene data show CDR1 as SGHTA and CDR2 as FQGNSA. The CDR3 loop spans 14 amino acids. V was shortened by 1 base and J by 2 bases, with 5 bases between the two germline ends.

This rearrangement joins TRBV4-2 to TRBJ1-1; maybe TRBD1 (6 bases). The CDR3 runs to 17 residues. Trimming pared 4 bases from V and 1 base from J, leaving 19 bases between. Germline values: CDR1 LGHNA, CDR2 YNFKEQ. DNA for the CDR3: TGTGCCAGCAGCCCCGGGACACTAAAACGGCAGAACACTGAAGCTTTCTTT. This gives the protein CASSPGTLKRQNTEAFF.

This chain joins TRBV27 and TRBJ2-2, with D tentatively TRBD1 (7 bases). The CDR3 extends over 15 amino acids. With 6 bases removed from V and 4 bases from J, the gap between germline ends came to 15 bases. Germline values: CDR1 MNHEY, CDR2 SMNVEV (reference sequence). CDR3 in DNA: TGTGCCAGCAGAGGAGGGGGCGTCGTCACCGGGGAGCTGTTTTTT. It codes for CASRGGGVVTGELFF.

About this clone itself: Other DNA sequences in this sample translate to the same CDR3. The rearrangement links TRBV30 to TRBJ1-5; D perhaps matches TRBD1 (5 bases). V was cut by 0 bases and J by 4 bases, with 7 bases left in between. CDR3 length: 13 amino acids. Germline V gives CDR1 GTSNPN, CDR2 SVGIG (reference sequence). The CDR3 region is CAWSVQGNQPQHF. In DNA form, the CDR3 reads TGTGCCTGGAGTGTCCAGGGAAATCAGCCCCAGCATTTT.

This chain's CDR3 is CASSSYPGPQHF. The CDR3 DNA sequence: TGTGCCAGCAGCTCCTACCCGGGGCCCCAGCATTTT. The rearrangement joins TRBV5-5 to TRBJ1-5, with D uncertain. V shed 3 bases and J shed 9 bases, with 10 bases lying between them. Germline V gives CDR1 SGHKS, CDR2 YYEKEE (reference sequence). The CDR3 runs 12 residues. The variable domain in full, with the rest retrieved from reference TRBV5-5 and TRBJ1-5, is DAGVTQSPTHLIKTRGQQVTLRCSPISGHKSVSWYQQVLGQGPQFIFQYYEKEERGRGNFPDRFSARQFPNYSSELNVNALLLGDSALYLCASSSYPGPQHFGDGTRLSIL.

This chain connects TRBV6-2 or TRBV6-3 to TRBJ1-4; the match to TRBD1 covers 7 bases. The CDR3 loop spans 15 amino acids. V lost 4 bases and J lost 3; bases outside the gene matches: 5. CDR1 and CDR2 (germline): MNHEY, SVGEGT. This chain's CDR3 is CASSSSGTANEKLFF. DNA of the CDR3: TGTGCCAGCAGTTCCTCCGGGACAGCTAATGAAAAACTGTTTTTT.

This clone was detected only a few times. The chain uses TRBV9 and TRBJ1-2; a possible D gene is TRBD1 (6 bases). This CDR3 region has 15 residues. Trimming pared 0 bases from V and 5 bases from J, leaving 14 bases between. Germline CDR1 is SGDLS and CDR2 is YYNGEE. The CDR3 loop is CASSVEAGVGYGYTF. DNA of the CDR3: TGTGCCAGCAGCGTAGAGGCAGGGGTGGGATATGGCTACACCTTC.

Turning to this clone: The sample holds other DNA sequences that translate to the same CDR3. CDR3 DNA sequence: TGCGCCAGCAGCCGAGGACAGGACCCAGAGACCCAGTACTTC. Translating gives CASSRGQDPETQYF. The gene calls are TRBV4-1 and TRBJ2-5; TRBD1 matches 7 bases. V was clipped by 4 bases and J by 4 bases; unmatched bases: 6. The germline CDR1 and CDR2 sequences are MGHRA and YSYEKL. The CDR3 is made up of 14 amino acids.

In its sample, this clone was seen a few times. This chain joins TRBV6-5 and TRBJ1-2, with 7 bases aligning to TRBD1. With V trimmed by 7 bases and J by 5 bases, 13 bases remained unmatched. In germline, CDR1 is MNHEY, CDR2 SVGAGI. This CDR3 contains 15 residues. Here the CDR3 DNA reads TGTGCCAGCAACGAAGGGCAGGGGGGCAGGTATGGCTACACCTTC. It translates to CASNEGQGGRYGYTF.

The CDR3 loop reads CASSLGTGNEKLFF. CDR3 sequence (DNA): TGTGCCAGCAGCTTAGGGACAGGGAATGAAAAACTGTTTTTT. The chain couples TRBV7-8 to TRBJ1-4, with 8 bases identical to TRBD1. The CDR3 totals 14 residues. Germline V gene lookup returns CDR1 SGHVS and CDR2 FQNEAQ. With V trimmed by 1 base and J by 5 bases, 0 bases remained unmatched.

This clone was seen only once. This chain joins TRBV3-1 (or the pseudogene TRBV3-2) and TRBJ2-2, with no clear D. The CDR3 covers 13 residues. CDR1 is LGHDT, CDR2 YNNKEL, per germline (reference sequence). The ends were cut back, 2 bases at V and 7 bases at J, with 8 bases in the middle. This CDR3 reads CASSQLSFGELFF. The CDR3 DNA reads as TGTGCCAGCAGCCAATTGAGTTTCGGGGAGCTGTTTTTT.

The chain employs TRBV7-2 and TRBJ1-6, with 9 bases aligning to TRBD1. CDR3 length: 16 residues. Germline lookup yields CDR1 SGHTA and CDR2 FQGNSA. The ends lost 2 bases at V and 10 bases at J; junction bases unmatched: 9. The CDR3 DNA reads TGTGCCAGCAGCTTACGGGGACAGGGAGATGGGTCACCCCTCCACTTT. Translated, it gives CASSLRGQGDGSPLHF.

The chain links TRBV24-1 to TRBJ1-5; tentative D call: TRBD1 (5 bases). CDR1 is KGHDR, CDR2 SFDVKD, per germline. V lost 4 bases and J 0 bases, leaving 9 bases between the germline ends. CDR3 size: 15 residues. CDR3 in DNA: TGTGCCACCAGTGACGGGGCCGTTAGCAATCAGCCCCAGCATTTT. Protein product: CATSDGAVSNQPQHF.

This chain uses TRBV19 with TRBJ2-5; D unclear. CDR3 length: 15 amino acids. The germline V and J ends were trimmed by 6 bases and 3 bases, with 17 bases remaining between them. Germline V gene sequence: CDR1 LNHDA, CDR2 SQIVND (reference sequence). CDR3 bases: TGTGCCAGTAGATCCTTCGGTGGGTCCAAAGAGACCCAGTACTTC. This gives the protein CASRSFGGSKETQYF. The full variable domain, completed using reference TRBV19 and TRBJ2-5, is DGGITQSPKYLFRKEGQNVTLSCEQNLNHDAMYWYRQDPGQGLRLIYYSQIVNDFQKGDIAEGYSVSREKKESFPLTVTSAQKNPTAFYLCASRSFGGSKETQYFGPGTRLLVL.